A single sample gave rise to the 20 T cell receptor beta chains below, sequenced in a study of cytomegalovirus exposure and HLA in healthy donors. PCR amplification relied on 60 Vbeta primers (plus 13 Jbeta primers). The method was immunoSEQ multiplex PCR; TCRdb's version includes in-frame clones alone and lacks a portion of them. Of 160,000 or so clones in the sample, 70% to 85% were seen once. Material: PBMCs. The receptors come from a woman between 35 and 50 years old in good health and CMV-seronegative.

This clone has a handful of counts. The J gene is TRBJ1-6, the V gene TRBV9; D remains ambiguous. The V end was cut by 4 bases, the J end by 12 bases, with 14 bases between. Germline CDR1 SGDLS, CDR2 YYNGEE. There are 13 residues in the CDR3. CDR3 sequence (DNA): TGTGCCAGCAGCACCGGAACTACCGGACCCCTCCACTTT. Its translation: CASSTGTTGPLHF. The variable domain in full, with the rest retrieved from reference TRBV9 and TRBJ1-6, is DSGVTQTPKHLITATGQRVTLRCSPRSGDLSVYWYQQSLDQGLQFLIQYYNGEERAKGNILERFSAQQFPDLHSELNLSSLELGDSALYFCASSTGTTGPLHFGNGTRLTVT.

This clone occurred a few times. The V call is TRBV2, the J call TRBJ1-1; no definite D call. Germline lookup yields CDR1 SNHLY and CDR2 FYNNEI. The V end was cut by 6 bases, the J end by 3 bases, with 11 bases between. CDR3 length equals 13 residues. The CDR3 protein is CASREEPDTEAFF. The CDR3 DNA reads TGTGCCAGCAGGGAGGAGCCTGACACTGAAGCTTTCTTT. Together with reference TRBV2 and TRBJ1-1, the CDR3 gives the full variable domain: EPEVTQTPSHQVTQMGQEVILRCVPISNHLYFYWYRQILGQKVEFLVSFYNNEISEKSEIFDDQFSVERPDGSNFTLKIRSTKLEDSAMYFCASREEPDTEAFFGQGTRLTVV.

The chain carries TRBV4-1 and TRBJ1-1, with no clear D. In germline, CDR1 is MGHRA, CDR2 YSYEKL. The CDR3 length is 16 residues. With 0 bases removed from V and 0 bases from J, the gap between germline ends came to 11 bases. CDR3 in DNA: TGCGCCAGCAGCCAAGAATTGGCGGCCATGAACACTGAAGCTTTCTTT. Residues: CASSQELAAMNTEAFF.

This chain joins TRBV7-8 and TRBJ1-2; D may be TRBD1 (5 bases). Trimming stripped 5 bases from V and 0 bases from J, with 10 bases between. The CDR3 runs to 14 residues. Germline V gives CDR1 SGHVS, CDR2 FQNEAQ. In DNA, the CDR3 is TGTGCCAGCAGCGCACTGACAGCTAACTATGGCTACACCTTC. Its translation is CASSALTANYGYTF.

This rearrangement joins TRBV28 to TRBJ2-5; D is possibly TRBD2 (6 bases). The V end was cut by 2 bases, the J end by 11 bases, with 15 bases between. The CDR3 sequence is 13 residues long. Germline-derived CDR1 and CDR2 are MDHEN and SYDVKM. Here the CDR3 reads CASSLLGGMEQYF. The CDR3 coding sequence is TGTGCCAGCAGTTTACTGGGGGGAATGGAGCAGTACTTC.

This clone was picked up a small number of times. The gene calls are TRBV6-5 and TRBJ2-7; 8 positions agree with TRBD1. CDR1 is MNHEY, CDR2 SVGAGI, per germline. J was trimmed by 5 bases and V by 2 bases; bases with no gene match: 8. This CDR3 contains 15 residues. The CDR3 here is CASSYSGQGVDEQYF. CDR3 DNA sequence: TGTGCCAGCAGTTACAGCGGACAGGGAGTGGACGAGCAGTACTTC.

The chain carries TRBV15 and TRBJ2-3, with TRBD2 matching 8 bases. Germline CDR1 and CDR2: LNHNV and YYDKDF (reference sequence). V trimming: 0 bases; J trimming: 1 base; junction bases outside the gene matches: 0. This CDR3 region has 15 residues. The CDR3 coding sequence is TGTGCCACCAGCAGAGAGCGGGGGGGCACAGATACGCAGTATTTT. This gives the protein CATSRERGGTDTQYF.

The V and J genes are TRBV7-2 and TRBJ1-1, with 9 bases matching TRBD1. V trimming: 6 bases; J trimming: 5 bases; junction bases outside the gene matches: 4. The CDR3 extends over 13 amino acids. CDR1 SGHTA and CDR2 FQGNSA come from the germline V gene. CDR3 loop: CASRDRGETEAFF. In DNA, the CDR3 is TGTGCCAGCAGGGACAGGGGAGAGACTGAAGCTTTCTTT.

With regard to this clone: Other DNA sequences in the same sample also yield this CDR3. The CDR3 here is CSVDRGGGAFF. The CDR3 DNA reads TGCAGCGTCGACAGGGGGGGTGGGGCTTTCTTT. J is TRBJ1-1 and V is TRBV29-1; 9 bases are a match to TRBD1. V trimming: 6 bases; J trimming: 11 bases; junction bases outside the gene matches: 7. The CDR3 has 11 amino acids. Germline CDR1 is SQVTM and CDR2 is ANQGSEA.

This chain connects TRBV6-6 to TRBJ1-4; possibly TRBD1 for D (5 bases). In germline, CDR1 is MNHNY, CDR2 SVGAGI (reference sequence). The ends were cut back, 2 bases at V and 7 bases at J, with 8 bases in the middle. The CDR3 covers 13 residues. Written as DNA, the CDR3 is TGTGCCAGCAGTTACGGGGGGAGTGAAAAACTGTTTTTT. Residues: CASSYGGSEKLFF.

This clone was seen once. The chain has TRBV7-3 and TRBJ2-2, with 8 bases lining up with TRBD2. The CDR3 runs to 16 residues. The V and J ends lost 1 base and 4 bases, in that order; junction bases with no gene match: 5. The germline CDR1 and CDR2 sequences are SGHTA and FQGTGA. The CDR3 sequence: CASSLKAGAGTGELFF. In DNA, the CDR3 is TGTGCCAGCAGCTTAAAAGCGGGAGCGGGCACCGGGGAGCTGTTTTTT.

This clone was seen only a few times. The chain has TRBV7-5 and TRBJ1-2. TRBV7-5 is shown as a pseudogene. The CDR3 totals 14 residues. The CDR3 reads CASSLEPTNYGYTF. CDR3 DNA: TGTGCCAGCAGCTTAGAGCCTACCAACTATGGCTACACCTTC.

This chain connects TRBV6-6 to TRBJ2-3; 8 nucleotides match TRBD2. The V gene end was trimmed by 10 bases and the J gene end by 0 bases; junction bases not matched to a gene: 3. Germline V lookup: CDR1 MNHNY, CDR2 SVGAGI (reference sequence). The CDR3 consists of 13 residues. The CDR3 sequence is CATRGGSTDTQYF. The CDR3 bases are TGTGCCACACGGGGGGGAAGCACAGATACGCAGTATTTT.

The chain combines TRBV30 with TRBJ2-5; 11 nucleotides match TRBD2. Germline values: CDR1 GTSNPN, CDR2 SVGIG (reference sequence). This CDR3 has 16 amino acids. J gave up 2 bases and V 3 bases, and 8 bases lay outside the gene matches. CDR3 protein: CAWRLAGAQGQETQYF. CDR3 coding DNA: TGTGCCTGGAGACTAGCGGGGGCCCAGGGGCAAGAGACCCAGTACTTC.

The chain couples TRBV11-2 to TRBJ2-7; TRBD1 matches 10 bases. The CDR3 length is 14 residues. CDR1 is SGHAT and CDR2 is FQNNGV in the germline V gene. J gave up 3 bases and V 6 bases, and 5 bases lay outside the gene matches. The CDR3 sequence: CASRPGTGVYEQYF. The CDR3 nucleotides read TGTGCCAGCAGACCCGGGACAGGGGTCTACGAGCAGTACTTC.

The rearrangement links TRBV7-9 to TRBJ2-3, with TRBD1 matching over 7 bases. The CDR3 has 14 residues. Germline V CDR1 and CDR2: SEHNR, FQNEAQ (reference sequence). Unmatched junction bases numbered 4, after V lost 5 bases and J lost 2 bases. CDR3 nucleotide sequence: TGTGCCAGCAGCCGGACAGGATCCACAGATACGCAGTATTTT. Translating it yields CASSRTGSTDTQYF.

This clone occurred a few times. The chain uses TRBV4-3 and TRBJ2-2, with D hard to call. Looked up from germline, CDR1 is LGHNA and CDR2 is YSLEER. The CDR3 runs to 15 residues. Trimming left V 0 bases short and J 7 bases short, with 12 bases between. CDR3 protein: CASSQEWAQSGELFF. The CDR3 DNA sequence: TGCGCCAGCAGCCAAGAATGGGCCCAGAGCGGGGAGCTGTTTTTT.

This clone is a singleton in its sample. This chain links TRBV5-4 with TRBJ1-5; unclear D gene. The CDR3 totals 12 residues. V lost 2 bases and J 4 bases, leaving 4 bases between the germline ends. Germline V gene data show CDR1 as SGHNT and CDR2 as YYREEE (reference sequence). In nucleotides, the CDR3 is TGTGCCAGCAGCTTCCCTAATCAGCCCCAGCATTTT. Translating gives CASSFPNQPQHF.

The rearrangement uses TRBV5-6 and TRBJ2-5; 10 nucleotides line up with TRBD2. Gene TRBJ2-7 matches the end of the DNA better, so the J call may be wrong. This CDR3 comprises 14 residues. Germline assignment: CDR1 SGHDT and CDR2 YYEEEE. DNA of the CDR3: TGTGCCAGCAGCACTAGCGGGGCCCCCTACGAGCAGTACTTC. Translating gives CASSTSGAPYEQYF.

The CDR3 bases are TGTGCCAGTAGTAAGCCGACAGGGGGAAGTGAAAAACTGTTTTTT. This translates into CASSKPTGGSEKLFF. The chain carries TRBV19 and TRBJ1-4, with TRBD1 matching over 9 bases. Germline V lookup: CDR1 LNHDA, CDR2 SQIVND (reference sequence). The CDR3 is 15 amino acids. Losses at the gene ends were 4 bases for V and 7 bases for J; bases not matched to a gene: 7.